This TCR beta chain was captured in a study of T cells after yellow fever vaccination. Study at large: Researchers used SMART-Seq v4 Ultra Low Input to prepare fractions that had low cell numbers.

The V and J ends lost 7 bases and 8 bases respectively, with 14 bases between them. CDR3 length equals 12 residues. The V gene's germline CDR1 is MDHEN and CDR2 SYDVKM. A word on this clonotype: The antigen is unknown.

Overall study findings and caveats: Although most clonotypes did not, a small share appeared in both CD4 and CD8 compartments. It was a weaker secondary response, yet one that peaked faster, at day 5 versus 15.

TCRdb re-called the 5' RACE reads with MiXCR, one entry per CDR3 protein. This table holds about 160,000 distinct CDR3 sequences, approximately 6.7% found once. V and J are TRBV28 and TRBJ1-2, with D uncertain. Sequencing used CD4+ T cells sorted from PBMCs, obtained about 5 days after the first yellow fever vaccination. The source of this sequence is a man aged 18 to 30 who received the YFV17D yellow fever vaccine. In nucleotides, the CDR3 is TGTGCCAGCAAACCCGCCCCGAAGGGCTACACCTTC. Protein: CASKPAPKGYTF.